This T cell receptor (beta chain) was sequenced during a study of T-cell reconstitution after alpha-beta-depleted transplantation in children. The study, taken as a whole, reports: It was newly produced T cells that mostly accounted for T-cell counts and diversity one year after transplant. Some patients' high day-60 TCRbeta diversity was attributed to recipient cells surviving conditioning.

Preparation of the TCRbeta library used unique molecular identifiers. TCRdb itself ran the PCR reads through MiXCR, one entry per CDR3 protein. Found here are 250,000 to 300,000 distinct CDR3 sequences, around 7.1% of them singletons; the top ten hold approximately 8.2%. This clonotype was observed many times. What it binds is not known. The V end lost 6 bases, the J end lost 4 bases, and 18 bases lay between the germline ends. The CDR3 loop spans 16 amino acids. The chain uses TRBV12-3 or TRBV12-4 and TRBJ2-2; either TRBD1 or TRBD2 may fit D (5 bases each). The receptor comes from a female patient between 2 and 10 years old who had a stem cell transplant for Fanconi anemia, so the T cells may come from the graft donor. Material: peripheral blood, obtained 360 days after TCRalphabeta/CD19-depleted stem cell transplant. The CDR3 region is CASSPWWGSGTGELFF. The CDR3 DNA reads TGTGCCAGCAGCCCCTGGTGGGGGAGCGGCACCGGGGAGCTGTTTTTT.